The 28 T cell receptor beta chains presented below share a single source sample, sequenced in a study of T cells in Graves' hyperthyroidism and ophthalmopathy. Amplified TCR beta CDR3 regions came from RNA transcripts. Researchers ran a first-round RT-PCR on the TCR CDR3 using the HTBI primer set. MiXCR, applied by TCRdb to the multiplex PCR reads, yields one record per CDR3 protein. The repertoire holds around 400,000 distinct CDR3 sequences, roughly 13% seen once, with over 8.5% in the top ten. The source material was blood. The receptors originated from a woman between 18 and 30 years old with Graves' hyperthyroidism.

J is TRBJ2-2 and V is TRBV7-9; weak D call: TRBD2 (6 bases). Trimming removed 4 bases at V and 2 bases at J, with 17 bases between. Germline V gives CDR1 SEHNR, CDR2 FQNEAQ (reference sequence). This CDR3 spans 17 amino acids. The CDR3 sequence: CASSSLAGSGNTGELFF. DNA of the CDR3: TGTGCCAGCAGCTCCTTAGCCGGTAGCGGTAACACCGGGGAGCTGTTTTTT.

This clonotype was recorded at least ten times. This chain joins TRBV7-2 and TRBJ2-3, with no clear D. The CDR3 has 13 amino acids. Germline CDR1 is SGHTA and CDR2 is FQGNSA. The V end was cut by 7 bases, the J end by 1 base, with 9 bases between. CDR3 nucleotide sequence: TGTGCCAGCACGTATCAGGGCACAGATACGCAGTATTTT. Translating it yields CASTYQGTDTQYF.

This clonotype has ten or more counts. This chain links TRBV4-2 with TRBJ2-3; unclear D gene. Germline CDR1 and CDR2: LGHNA and YNFKEQ. V was cut by 0 bases and J by 2 bases, with 18 bases left in between. The CDR3 extends over 18 amino acids. CDR3 in amino acids: CASSQDSSGAANTDTQYF. The CDR3 coding sequence is TGTGCCAGCAGCCAAGATAGTTCGGGCGCGGCAAACACAGATACGCAGTATTTT.

This clonotype was seen repeatedly, ten times or more. V and J are TRBV5-1 and TRBJ2-1; perhaps TRBD2 as D (5 bases). The V gene's germline CDR1 is SGHRS and CDR2 YFSETQ. The CDR3 spans 15 residues. V was pared by 6 bases and J by 1 base, with 14 bases between. CDR3 DNA: TGCGCCAGCAACTCGGGGAGTACATCCTACAATGAGCAGTTCTTC. Translating it yields CASNSGSTSYNEQFF.

This clonotype was counted at least ten times. CDR3 sequence (DNA): TGTGCCAGCAGCGTCCCAGGTTCCGGGGAGCTGTTTTTT. Translating it yields CASSVPGSGELFF. V usage is TRBV9 and J usage is TRBJ2-2; unclear D gene. Germline loops: CDR1 SGDLS, CDR2 YYNGEE. There are 13 residues in the CDR3. Trimming pared 2 bases from V and 6 bases from J, leaving 8 bases between.

The rearrangement links TRBV11-2 to TRBJ2-5, with 8 bases aligning to TRBD1. In germline, CDR1 is SGHAT, CDR2 FQNNGV. V dropped 3 bases and J dropped 4; count of bases not matched to a gene: 7. This CDR3 is 15 amino acids long. In DNA form, the CDR3 reads TGTGCCAGCAGCTTTTTCGGACAGGGTATAGAGACCCAGTACTTC. Amino acid sequence: CASSFFGQGIETQYF.

This clonotype was recorded at least ten times. The chain recombines TRBV28 with TRBJ1-5; D ambiguous. Germline CDR1 MDHEN, CDR2 SYDVKM. V lost 1 base to trimming and J lost 0 bases, with 19 bases between them. There are 19 residues in the CDR3. The CDR3: CASSLLRSGSVDSNQPQHF. As DNA, the CDR3 is TGTGCCAGCAGTTTATTGCGCAGCGGGTCGGTCGATAGCAATCAGCCCCAGCATTTT.

At least ten counts were recorded for this clonotype. This chain joins TRBV20-1 and TRBJ2-7, with 9 bases aligning to TRBD1. The germline CDR1 and CDR2 sequences are DFQATT and SNEGSKA (reference sequence). This CDR3 comprises 15 residues. V gave up 3 bases and J gave up 5 bases; unmatched junction bases: 11. CDR3: CSARGLGTGKNEQYF. CDR3 DNA: TGCAGTGCTAGGGGGCTCGGGACAGGGAAAAACGAGCAGTACTTC.

This clonotype was picked up many times. V gene TRBV5-1 combines with J gene TRBJ2-7, with TRBD1 matching over 9 bases. This CDR3 spans 15 amino acids. The germline gives CDR1 SGHRS, CDR2 YFSETQ. Trimming cost V 4 bases and J 3 bases; bases outside gene matches: 8. The DNA for the CDR3 is TGCGCCAGCAGCCAAGCCGGGACAGGGTACTACGAGCAGTACTTC. This sequence encodes CASSQAGTGYYEQYF.

Details on this clonotype: A much more abundant neighbour one base away suggests this may be a read error. The chain is built from TRBV11-3 and TRBJ2-1, with 10 bases identical to TRBD2. The J call may be in error: the DNA end matches TRBJ2-7 better. The germline V gene has CDR1 SGHNT and CDR2 YENEEA. This CDR3 comprises 15 residues. CDR3 in amino acids: CASSPRTSGYNEQYF. In nucleotides, the CDR3 is TGTGCCAGCAGCCCCAGGACTAGCGGCTACAATGAGCAGTACTTC.

This clonotype was observed many times. The chain uses TRBV28 and TRBJ1-3; no definite D call. The CDR3 extends over 15 amino acids. Germline lookup yields CDR1 MDHEN and CDR2 SYDVKM. With 5 bases removed from V and 3 bases from J, the gap between germline ends came to 14 bases. The DNA for the CDR3 is TGTGCCAGCAGTCCTCCCTCAGAGGGTGGAAACACCATATATTTT. It translates to CASSPPSEGGNTIYF.

This sequence joins TRBV12-5 and TRBJ2-5; 9 bases agree with TRBD1. CDR3 length equals 15 residues. CDR1 is LGHNT and CDR2 is FRNRAP in the germline V gene. V gave up 2 bases and J gave up 5 bases; unmatched junction bases: 6. The CDR3 here is CASGLLTGGRETQYF. The CDR3 nucleotides are TGTGCTAGTGGTTTGTTAACAGGGGGCAGGGAGACCCAGTACTTC.

The rearrangement links TRBV3-1 to TRBJ2-2; the match to TRBD2 covers 11 bases. Trimming removed 4 bases from V and 4 bases from J; junction bases left unmatched: 11. The CDR3 extends over 18 amino acids. Germline CDR1 is LGHDT and CDR2 is YNNKEL (reference sequence). This CDR3 is CASSRSGTSGDLTGELFF. CDR3 DNA: TGTGCCAGCAGCCGGTCCGGGACTAGCGGTGATCTCACCGGGGAGCTGTTTTTT.

In its sample, this clonotype was seen a few times. V gene TRBV9 combines with J gene TRBJ2-1; 9 bases are a match to TRBD2. V trimming: 4 bases; J trimming: 9 bases; junction bases outside the gene matches: 11. Germline V gene sequence: CDR1 SGDLS, CDR2 YYNGEE. The length of the CDR3 is 15 residues. The CDR3 reads CASSPRLAEWGEQFF. CDR3 bases: TGTGCCAGCAGCCCTCGACTAGCGGAGTGGGGTGAGCAGTTCTTC.

This clonotype was observed at least ten times. The rearrangement joins TRBV7-8 to TRBJ1-6, with D hard to call. Germline V gene data show CDR1 as SGHVS and CDR2 as FQNEAQ. This CDR3 comprises 16 residues. V was cut by 4 bases and J by 3 bases, with 13 bases left in between. CDR3 in DNA: TGTGCCAGCAGCTCGGCCGCGGCCAGCTATAATTCACCCCTCCACTTT. It encodes CASSSAAASYNSPLHF.

The sample holds many counts of this clonotype. This chain connects TRBV12-3 or TRBV12-4 to TRBJ2-5, with D perhaps being TRBD1 or TRBD2 (5 bases each). The length of the CDR3 is 15 residues. Trimming took 5 bases from V and 5 from J, leaving 18 bases between them. CDR3 sequence: CASSITQGRGETQYF. In DNA form, the CDR3 reads TGTGCCAGCAGTATTACCCAGGGCCGCGGGGAGACCCAGTACTTC.

Ten or more counts support this clonotype. The V and J genes are TRBV28 and TRBJ1-4; D remains ambiguous. Germline V gives CDR1 MDHEN, CDR2 SYDVKM. With 5 bases removed from V and 7 bases from J, the gap between germline ends came to 8 bases. This CDR3 has 12 amino acids. As DNA, the CDR3 is TGTGCCAGCAGTGCCCCGGTTGAAAAACTGTTTTTT. It translates to CASSAPVEKLFF.

This clonotype was recorded many times. V gene TRBV20-1 combines with J gene TRBJ1-5; 7 bases line up with TRBD1. The CDR3 is 15 amino acids. With 0 bases clipped from V and 5 bases from J, the junction kept 7 bases outside the gene matches. Germline V lookup: CDR1 DFQATT, CDR2 SNEGSKA (reference sequence). The CDR3 coding sequence is TGCAGTGCTAGAGACCCCGGGACAGCTGATCAGCCCCAGCATTTT. This translates into CSARDPGTADQPQHF.

Notes on this clonotype: This clone may be a read error of a much larger clone one base away. The V gene is TRBV12-3 or TRBV12-4, the J gene TRBJ2-7; D may be TRBD1 (5 bases). This CDR3 comprises 13 residues. This CDR3 reads CANSLGEQGEQYF. In nucleotides, the CDR3 is TGTGCCAACAGTTTGGGTGAGCAGGGCGAGCAGTACTTC.

This clonotype was recorded a few times. CDR3 residues: CASSDSGHSNSPLHF. The CDR3 DNA follows: TGTGCCAGCAGTGATTCGGGACACAGTAATTCACCCCTCCACTTT. This chain joins TRBV25-1 and TRBJ1-6, with a possible D match to TRBD1 (6 bases). Germline CDR1 and CDR2: MGHDK and SYGVNS. Trimming removed 3 bases at V and 6 bases at J, with 12 bases between. This CDR3 region has 15 residues.

The table lists this clonotype with many counts. A read error may produce the germline difference seen at one junction end. The J gene is TRBJ2-1, the V gene TRBV5-1, with TRBD1 matching over 10 bases. CDR3 length equals 15 residues. CDR1 and CDR2 from the germline V gene are SGHRS and YFSETQ. DNA for the CDR3: TGCGCCAGCAGCTCGACAGGGGGCTCCCACAATGAGCAGTTCTTC. Encoded protein: CASSSTGGSHNEQFF.

In this sample, this clonotype turned up once. A much larger clone lies a single base off, so this may be a read error. This chain uses TRBV29-1 with TRBJ2-7, with 11 bases lining up with TRBD2. Germline CDR1 SQVTM, CDR2 ANQGSEA. The CDR3 extends over 14 amino acids. Trimming at V came to 4 bases and at J to 9 bases, leaving 11 bases not matched to a gene. The CDR3, as DNA: TGCAGCGTTGTTGGGGCTAGCGGGAGGAGAGTGCAGTACTTC. Encoded protein: CSVVGASGRRVQYF.

The J gene is TRBJ2-5, the V gene TRBV6-2 or TRBV6-3, with TRBD2 matching 9 bases. V was clipped by 7 bases and J by 0 bases; unmatched bases: 3. The CDR3 spans 14 residues. In germline, CDR1 is MNHEY, CDR2 SVGEGT. The CDR3 nucleotides are TGTGCCAGCAAAGGACTAGCGTACCAAGAGACCCAGTACTTC. It is translated as CASKGLAYQETQYF.

The chain combines TRBV19 with TRBJ1-6; TRBD1 matches at 9 bases. This CDR3 has 16 residues. Germline V gene lookup returns CDR1 LNHDA and CDR2 SQIVND (reference sequence). Trimming at V came to 7 bases and at J to 7 bases, leaving 11 bases not matched to a gene. The CDR3 protein is CASTGPGTGINSPLHF. The CDR3 DNA follows: TGTGCCAGTACCGGCCCCGGGACAGGGATCAATTCACCCCTCCACTTT. Full variable domain (rest looked up from reference TRBV19 and TRBJ1-6): DGGITQSPKYLFRKEGQNVTLSCEQNLNHDAMYWYRQDPGQGLRLIYYSQIVNDFQKGDIAEGYSVSREKKESFPLTVTSAQKNPTAFYLCASTGPGTGINSPLHFGNGTRLTVT.

This clonotype was recorded many times. The chain is built from TRBV6-1 and TRBJ2-7; D is unclear. Trimming removed 2 bases at V and 6 bases at J, with 8 bases between. This CDR3 is built from 12 residues. The germline CDR1 and CDR2 sequences are MNHNS and SASEGT. The CDR3 DNA reads TGTGCCAGCAGTGAACTGGTTATCGAGCAGTACTTC. Its translation: CASSELVIEQYF.

To note about this clonotype: One junction end disagrees with the germline gene, perhaps due to a read error. The chain couples TRBV18 to TRBJ1-4; 7 nucleotides agree with TRBD1. The CDR3 sequence is 19 residues long. CDR1 and CDR2 from the germline V gene are KGHSH and LQKENI. Here the CDR3 DNA reads TGTGACAGCTCACCATTACTGGGACAGACCCCCGCAACTAATGAAAAACTGTTTTTT. Translated: CDSSPLLGQTPATNEKLFF.

In this sample, this clonotype turned up a few times. CDR3 sequence reads: CASSLDRRSYNSPLHF. As DNA, the CDR3 is TGTGCCAGCAGCTTGGACCGCCGTTCCTATAATTCACCCCTCCACTTT. This chain links TRBV5-5 with TRBJ1-6; no clear D. The CDR3 is made up of 16 amino acids. V lost 0 bases and J 1 base, leaving 8 bases between the germline ends. The germline V gene encodes CDR1 SGHKS and CDR2 YYEKEE (reference sequence).

The V and J genes are TRBV7-8 and TRBJ2-1, with 10 bases matching TRBD2. V lost 2 bases, J lost 8 bases, and 3 bases stayed unmatched. Germline CDR1 is SGHVS and CDR2 is FQNEAQ. The CDR3 has 14 amino acids. CDR3 amino acids: CASSLSGGADEQFF. The CDR3 region has the DNA TGTGCCAGCAGCTTAAGCGGGGGGGCAGATGAGCAGTTCTTC.